This paragraph reports one T cell receptor beta chain. The record originates from a study of blood T cell repertoires in COVID-19. Study-level background: The United States, Italy and Spain provided the acute and convalescent COVID-19 samples. T cells, B-cell-depleted T cells, or PBMCs provided the cDNA or gDNA that served as material.

This CDR3 has 14 amino acids. CDR1 is SGHNT, CDR2 YYREEE, per germline (reference sequence). V shed 3 bases and J 5 bases; nucleotides not matched to a gene: 4. Original analysis: Estimated nucleated cell counts came from reference gene primer amplification. Some clones are missing from TCRdb's copy, which holds only in-frame ones; the method was immunoSEQ multiplex PCR. For V, J and clone size, that table is used; D and trimming come from the DNA. The sample lists a few hundred thousand clones, around 90% occurring once. One Seattle source followed patients from active infection through their disease course.

The clonotype was recovered from a woman aged 25 to 39 with COVID-19, enrolled during active disease. Sequences were obtained from peripheral blood. V is TRBV5-4 and J is TRBJ1-3; the match to TRBD1 covers 8 bases. CDR3 nucleotides: TGTGCCAGCAGCTCAGGACAGGGAAGAAACACCATATATTTT. Translating gives CASSSGQGRNTIYF.